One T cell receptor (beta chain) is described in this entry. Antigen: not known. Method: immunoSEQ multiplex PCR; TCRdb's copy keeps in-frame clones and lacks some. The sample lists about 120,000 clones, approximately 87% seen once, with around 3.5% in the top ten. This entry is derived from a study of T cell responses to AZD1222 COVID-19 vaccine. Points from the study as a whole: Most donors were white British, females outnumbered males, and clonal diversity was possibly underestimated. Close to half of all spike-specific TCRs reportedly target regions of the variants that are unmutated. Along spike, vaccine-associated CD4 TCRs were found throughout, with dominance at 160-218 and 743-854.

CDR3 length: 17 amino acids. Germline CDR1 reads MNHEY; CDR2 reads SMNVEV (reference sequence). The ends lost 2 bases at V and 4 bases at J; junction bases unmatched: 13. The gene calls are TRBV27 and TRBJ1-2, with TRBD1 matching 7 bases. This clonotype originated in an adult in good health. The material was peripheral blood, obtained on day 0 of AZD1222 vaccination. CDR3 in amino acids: CASSLKRFQGDRYGYTF. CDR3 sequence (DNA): TGTGCCAGCAGTTTAAAACGTTTCCAGGGGGATCGCTATGGCTACACCTTC.